The 25 T cell receptor beta chains below come from one sample, sequenced in a study of Ad26.COV2.S vaccination and SARS-CoV-2 variants. The sample's treatment: 15 to 20 received Ad26.COV2.S at low or high dose, single or two shots; five or six received placebo; per-sample allocation not given. The samples were gathered on day 63 after the first injection of vaccine or placebo. Some clones are missing from TCRdb's copy, which holds only in-frame ones; the method was immunoSEQ multiplex PCR. This sample has 200,000 to 250,000 clones, with roughly 88% found just once. The specimen comprised peripheral blood, sampled in a trial of Ad26.COV2.S vaccine versus placebo. The source is a person aged 18-60 years who received the Ad26.COV2.S COVID-19 vaccine or a placebo.

This chain joins TRBV5-1 and TRBJ2-7, with D perhaps TRBD1 (5 bases). Germline values: CDR1 SGHRS, CDR2 YFSETQ. V was pared by 0 bases and J by 2 bases, with 15 bases between. The length of the CDR3 is 16 residues. The CDR3, as DNA: TGCGCCAGCAGCTTGGCAAGCCGACAGAATACCTACGAGCAGTACTTC. Protein: CASSLASRQNTYEQYF.

This clone was detected a few times. The chain joins TRBV28 to TRBJ1-5; unclear D gene. The germline V and J ends were trimmed by 6 bases and 1 base, with 16 bases remaining between them. Germline V CDR1 and CDR2: MDHEN, SYDVKM. This CDR3 spans 16 amino acids. The CDR3 loop reads CASSRTEGLSNQPQHF. The CDR3 DNA is TGTGCCAGCAGCCGGACGGAAGGGTTGAGCAATCAGCCCCAGCATTTT.

The chain has TRBV9 and TRBJ2-7, with 8 bases matching TRBD1. J lost 5 bases, V lost 4 bases, and 8 bases had no gene match. CDR1 is SGDLS and CDR2 is YYNGEE in the germline V gene. The CDR3 contains 14 residues. Here the CDR3 reads CASSKYRGFDEQYF. CDR3 sequence (DNA): TGTGCCAGCAGCAAATACAGGGGGTTCGACGAGCAGTACTTC.

The chain carries TRBV25-1 and TRBJ2-7; 10 nucleotides line up with TRBD1. CDR1 is MGHDK and CDR2 is SYGVNS in the germline V gene. Trimming removed 6 bases from V and 2 bases from J; junction bases left unmatched: 4. The CDR3 extends over 14 amino acids. CDR3 region: CASSGQGEAYEQYF. The CDR3 DNA is TGTGCCAGCAGCGGACAGGGGGAGGCCTACGAGCAGTACTTC.

The chain uses TRBV12-3 or TRBV12-4 and TRBJ2-4; D uncertain. The V end lost 5 bases, the J end lost 6 bases, and 8 bases lay between the germline ends. The length of the CDR3 is 12 residues. This CDR3 is CASSPPGNIQYF. As DNA, the CDR3 is TGTGCCAGCAGTCCCCCGGGAAACATTCAGTACTTC.

This chain uses TRBV12-2 with TRBJ2-2; the table's TRBD2 call for D was not verified on the DNA. TRBV12-2 is marked as a pseudogene. This CDR3 comprises 16 residues. DNA of the CDR3: TGTGCAAGTCGCTCGCTAGCGGGGGGGCAAACCGGGGAGCTGTTTTTT. Amino acid sequence: CASRSLAGGQTGELFF.

This chain joins TRBV19 and TRBJ1-1; D is perhaps TRBD1 (6 bases). This CDR3 comprises 14 residues. Germline values: CDR1 LNHDA, CDR2 SQIVND (reference sequence). The germline V and J ends were trimmed by 5 bases and 5 bases, with 15 bases remaining between them. The CDR3 sequence is CASSDTGLGTEAFF. DNA for the CDR3: TGTGCCAGTAGTGACACAGGGTTGGGGACTGAAGCTTTCTTT.

Regarding this clone: The junction and the germline gene differ at one end; a read error may be behind it. The genes are TRBV7-6 and TRBJ2-1, with TRBD2 identical over 12 bases. From germline, CDR1 is SGHVS and CDR2 FNYEAQ. This CDR3 contains 17 residues. The CDR3, as DNA: TGTGCCAGCAGCCTAGCGGGGGGGCAGAGCTCCTACAATGAGCAGTTCTTC. This gives the protein CASSLAGGQSSYNEQFF.

V is TRBV9 and J is TRBJ1-3, with 8 bases that match TRBD1. This CDR3 region has 14 residues. J lost 3 bases, V lost 3 bases, and 2 bases had no gene match. Germline V CDR1 and CDR2: SGDLS, YYNGEE. This chain's CDR3 is CASSEGQGGNTIYF. For the CDR3, the DNA is TGTGCCAGCAGCGAAGGACAGGGTGGAAACACCATATATTTT.

This clone showed up just a few times. The chain carries TRBV11-3 and TRBJ2-7; TRBD1 is a possible D gene (5 bases). V dropped 5 bases and J dropped 7 bases, with 15 bases sitting between them. Per germline, CDR1 SGHNT and CDR2 YENEEA. The CDR3 covers 13 residues. CDR3 nucleotides: TGTGCCAGCAGCGGGCAAGACAGACTTGAGCAGTACTTC. As protein: CASSGQDRLEQYF.

The genes are TRBV28 and TRBJ1-1; D not resolved. Germline V lookup: CDR1 MDHEN, CDR2 SYDVKM. The CDR3 covers 16 residues. V lost 8 bases and J 3 bases, leaving 22 bases between the germline ends. CDR3 sequence: CASRPLGHSRDTEAFF. CDR3 sequence (DNA): TGTGCCAGCCGCCCCCTCGGGCATTCTAGGGACACTGAAGCTTTCTTT.

The chain employs TRBV3-1 (or the pseudogene TRBV3-2) and TRBJ2-3; 10 nucleotides align to TRBD1. The germline V gene encodes CDR1 LGHDT and CDR2 YNNKEL (reference sequence). The CDR3 spans 16 residues. V dropped 6 bases and J dropped 4; count of bases not matched to a gene: 10. The CDR3 spells CASSYPGTGDPDTQYF. DNA for the CDR3: TGTGCCAGCAGTTATCCCGGGACAGGGGACCCAGATACGCAGTATTTT.

The genes are TRBV7-2 and TRBJ2-5; 10 bases fit TRBD2. The CDR3 has 14 residues. V was clipped by 11 bases and J by 4 bases; unmatched bases: 10. Looked up from germline, CDR1 is SGHTA and CDR2 is FQGNSA. The CDR3 spells CASLERGGRETQYF. DNA of the CDR3: TGTGCCTCCCTGGAGCGGGGGGGCCGAGAGACCCAGTACTTC.

V gene TRBV28 combines with J gene TRBJ2-7; 11 bases match TRBD2. V lost 4 bases and J lost 6; bases outside the gene matches: 8. Per the germline V gene, CDR1 is MDHEN and CDR2 is SYDVKM. The CDR3 is 15 residues long. CDR3 nucleotide sequence: TGTGCCAGCAGTTCCCCCGGGACTAGCGGAGGCGAGCAGTACTTC. This codes for CASSSPGTSGGEQYF.

A note on this clone: Different DNA sequences within this sample yield the same CDR3. The chain combines TRBV28 with TRBJ2-7, with 10 bases identical to TRBD1. Trimming took 2 bases from V and 2 from J; bases not matched to a gene: 3. Germline V lookup: CDR1 MDHEN, CDR2 SYDVKM. CDR3 length: 15 residues. The CDR3 loop is CASSLTTGGTYEQYF. CDR3 bases: TGTGCCAGCAGTTTAACGACAGGGGGCACCTACGAGCAGTACTTC.

The chain carries TRBV18 and TRBJ2-2; 8 bases line up with TRBD1. The CDR3 is 13 amino acids. Germline CDR1 and CDR2: KGHSH and LQKENI. V trimming: 6 bases; J trimming: 7 bases; junction bases outside the gene matches: 4. CDR3 residues: CASSRQGNGELFF. The CDR3 DNA reads TGTGCCAGCTCCAGACAGGGGAACGGGGAGCTGTTTTTT.

This clone was picked up one time. The rearrangement links TRBV6-5 to TRBJ1-2, with D possibly matching TRBD1 (6 bases). CDR3 length: 14 residues. V lost 1 base and J 2 bases, leaving 8 bases between the germline ends. Germline lookup yields CDR1 MNHEY and CDR2 SVGAGI. CDR3 nucleotides: TGTGCCAGCAGTTACTTCGGACAGAACTATGGCTACACCTTC. It translates to CASSYFGQNYGYTF.

This chain uses TRBV27 with TRBJ2-2; possible D gene TRBD1, 6 bases. Trimming left V 5 bases short and J 1 base short, with 20 bases between. Germline CDR1 is MNHEY and CDR2 is SMNVEV (reference sequence). CDR3 length: 18 amino acids. CDR3 nucleotides: TGTGCCAGCAGTCCCGAAAGATTGACAGGTCTGAACACCGGGGAGCTGTTTTTT. Protein product: CASSPERLTGLNTGELFF.

The count of this clone is one. The gene calls are TRBV5-1 and TRBJ1-4; 9 nucleotides align to TRBD1. The CDR3 consists of 18 residues. CDR1 is SGHRS, CDR2 YFSETQ, per germline. V was pared by 1 base and J by 8 bases, with 15 bases of the junction left unmatched. The CDR3 loop reads CASSLPTRDRAGKEKLFF. CDR3 DNA sequence: TGCGCCAGCAGCTTGCCGACCCGGGACAGGGCCGGGAAAGAAAAACTGTTTTTT.

The V gene is TRBV24-1, the J gene TRBJ2-3, with 9 bases identical to TRBD2. Germline trimming cut 3 bases from V and 1 base from J; bases unmatched to any gene: 1. The V gene's germline CDR1 is KGHDR and CDR2 SFDVKD. This CDR3 region has 15 residues. The DNA of the CDR3 is TGTGCCACCAGTGATATAGCGGGAGGCACAGATACGCAGTATTTT. Translated, it gives CATSDIAGGTDTQYF.

This clone appeared once. J is TRBJ2-3 and V is TRBV13; 7 bases fit TRBD2. CDR1 is PRHDT and CDR2 is FYEKMQ in the germline V gene (reference sequence). The CDR3 totals 15 residues. V lost 2 bases and J lost 2; bases outside the gene matches: 4. CDR3 sequence reads: CASSLTAGDTDTQYF. The DNA of the CDR3 is TGTGCCAGCAGCTTAACGGCGGGAGACACAGATACGCAGTATTTT.

The CDR3 loop is CASSLVTSGRETQYF. As DNA, the CDR3 is TGTGCCAGCAGCTTAGTTACTAGCGGGAGAGAGACCCAGTACTTC. The chain combines TRBV7-2 with TRBJ2-5, with 11 bases aligning to TRBD2. CDR3 size: 15 residues. Looked up from germline, CDR1 is SGHTA and CDR2 is FQGNSA. V shed 1 base and J 4 bases; nucleotides not matched to a gene: 2.

The J gene is TRBJ1-1, the V gene TRBV5-1; D is unclear. V was trimmed by 1 base and J by 0 bases, leaving 13 bases between them. The CDR3 sequence is 16 residues long. Germline values: CDR1 SGHRS, CDR2 YFSETQ. In DNA, the CDR3 is TGCGCCAGCAGCTTGTTGGGATCCACTATGAACACTGAAGCTTTCTTT. It encodes CASSLLGSTMNTEAFF.

The chain employs TRBV30 and TRBJ2-7; TRBD1 matches at 9 bases. Germline assignment: CDR1 GTSNPN and CDR2 SVGIG (reference sequence). This CDR3 region has 13 residues. Germline trimming cut 5 bases from V and 6 bases from J; bases unmatched to any gene: 8. The CDR3: CAWSTGGTSEQYF. The CDR3 DNA is TGTGCCTGGTCGACAGGGGGTACGAGCGAGCAGTACTTC.

The chain uses TRBV7-2 and TRBJ1-1; weak D call: TRBD1 (5 bases). V lost 5 bases and J lost 1, with 8 bases in between. The CDR3 spans 13 residues. Germline V gives CDR1 SGHTA, CDR2 FQGNSA. The CDR3 region has the DNA TGTGCCAGCAGCCTAGGACAGAACACTGAAGCTTTCTTT. Translation: CASSLGQNTEAFF.